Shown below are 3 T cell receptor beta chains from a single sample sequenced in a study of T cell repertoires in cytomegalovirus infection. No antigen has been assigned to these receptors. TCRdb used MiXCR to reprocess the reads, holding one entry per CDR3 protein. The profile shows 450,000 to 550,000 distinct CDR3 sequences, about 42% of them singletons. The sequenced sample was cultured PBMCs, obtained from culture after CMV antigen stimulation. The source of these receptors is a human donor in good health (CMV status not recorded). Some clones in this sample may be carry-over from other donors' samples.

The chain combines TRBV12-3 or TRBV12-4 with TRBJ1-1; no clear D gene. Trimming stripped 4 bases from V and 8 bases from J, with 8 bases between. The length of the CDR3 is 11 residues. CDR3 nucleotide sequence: TGTGCCAGCAGTTACACCCAGGAAGCTTTCTTT. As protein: CASSYTQEAFF.

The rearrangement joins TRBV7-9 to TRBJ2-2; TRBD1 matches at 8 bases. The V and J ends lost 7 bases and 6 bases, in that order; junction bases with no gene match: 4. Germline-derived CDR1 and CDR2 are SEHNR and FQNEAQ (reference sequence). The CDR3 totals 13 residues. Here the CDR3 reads CASTQQGAGELFF. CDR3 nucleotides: TGTGCCAGCACCCAACAGGGGGCCGGGGAGCTGTTTTTT.

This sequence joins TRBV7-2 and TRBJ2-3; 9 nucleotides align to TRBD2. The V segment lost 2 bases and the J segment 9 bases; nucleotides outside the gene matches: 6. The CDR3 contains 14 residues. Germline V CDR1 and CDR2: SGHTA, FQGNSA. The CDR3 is CASSLSPAGGTQYF. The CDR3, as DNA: TGTGCCAGCAGCTTATCTCCAGCGGGGGGAACGCAGTATTTT.